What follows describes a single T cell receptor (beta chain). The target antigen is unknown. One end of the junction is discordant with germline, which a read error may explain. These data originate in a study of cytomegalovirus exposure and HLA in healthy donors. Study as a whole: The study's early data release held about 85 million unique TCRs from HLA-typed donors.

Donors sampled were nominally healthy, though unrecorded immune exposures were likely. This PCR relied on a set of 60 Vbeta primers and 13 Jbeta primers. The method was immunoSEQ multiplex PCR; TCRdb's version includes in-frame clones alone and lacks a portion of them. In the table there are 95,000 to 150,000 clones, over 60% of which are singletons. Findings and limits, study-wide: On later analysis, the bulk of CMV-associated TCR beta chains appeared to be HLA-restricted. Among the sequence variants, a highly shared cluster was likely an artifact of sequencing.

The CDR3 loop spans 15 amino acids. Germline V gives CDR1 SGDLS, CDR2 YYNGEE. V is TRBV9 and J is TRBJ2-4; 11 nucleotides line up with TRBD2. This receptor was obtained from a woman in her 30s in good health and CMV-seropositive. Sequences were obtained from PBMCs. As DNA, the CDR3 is TGTGCCAGCAGTGTAGCGGGGGGGTATACAAACATTCAGTACTTC. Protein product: CASSVAGGYTNIQYF.